The clone carrying this T cell receptor (beta chain) has only one observation. Its antigen remains unknown. With the library built for alpha chains, this beta chain is off target and its frequency is not meaningful. This sample is drawn from a study of spatial heterogeneity in lung cancer. Across the study: Raw reads showed each unique TCR and UMI combination turning up more than ten times on average. Study observations and caveats: Mutation tallies in tumors tracked expanded intratumoral alpha and beta TCR counts.

A single record per CDR3 protein comes from TCRdb applying MiXCR to the 5' RACE reads. Of around 20,000 distinct CDR3 sequences listed, roughly 9% are singletons. CDR1 is SGHRS and CDR2 is YFSETQ in the germline V gene. The germline V and J ends were trimmed by 4 bases and 5 bases, with 13 bases remaining between them. The CDR3 has 15 residues. Time point noted: sample taken at primary tumor resection. Whole RNA, isolated from tumor, nontumor lung or frozen PBMC, was sequenced without prior sorting. This rearrangement joins TRBV5-1 to TRBJ1-6, with a possible D match to TRBD1 (5 bases). This sample comprised lung tumor tissue, obtained at surgery. This clonotype was obtained from a female donor with early-stage non-small cell lung cancer. This CDR3 is CASSRGGEDNSPLHF. The DNA for the CDR3 is TGCGCCAGCAGCCGGGGAGGGGAGGATAATTCACCCCTCCACTTT.